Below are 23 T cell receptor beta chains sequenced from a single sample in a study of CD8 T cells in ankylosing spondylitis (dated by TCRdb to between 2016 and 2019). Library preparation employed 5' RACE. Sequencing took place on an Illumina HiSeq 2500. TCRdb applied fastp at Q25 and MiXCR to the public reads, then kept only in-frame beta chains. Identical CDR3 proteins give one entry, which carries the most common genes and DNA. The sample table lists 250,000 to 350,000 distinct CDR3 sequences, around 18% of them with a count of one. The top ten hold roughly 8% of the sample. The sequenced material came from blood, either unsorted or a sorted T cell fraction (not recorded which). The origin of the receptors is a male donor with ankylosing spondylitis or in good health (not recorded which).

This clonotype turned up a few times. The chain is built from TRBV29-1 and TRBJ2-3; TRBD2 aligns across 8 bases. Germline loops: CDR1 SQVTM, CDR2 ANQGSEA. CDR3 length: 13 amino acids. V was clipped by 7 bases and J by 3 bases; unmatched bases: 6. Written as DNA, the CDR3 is TGCAGCGCCCGGGAGGGATTAACAGATACGCAGTATTTT. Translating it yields CSAREGLTDTQYF.

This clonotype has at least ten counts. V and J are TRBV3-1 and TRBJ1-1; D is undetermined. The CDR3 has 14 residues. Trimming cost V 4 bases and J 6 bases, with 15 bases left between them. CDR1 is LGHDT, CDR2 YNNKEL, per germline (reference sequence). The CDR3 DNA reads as TGTGCCAGCAGCCGCCAATTTAGCGCTTCTGAAGCTTTCTTT. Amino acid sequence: CASSRQFSASEAFF.

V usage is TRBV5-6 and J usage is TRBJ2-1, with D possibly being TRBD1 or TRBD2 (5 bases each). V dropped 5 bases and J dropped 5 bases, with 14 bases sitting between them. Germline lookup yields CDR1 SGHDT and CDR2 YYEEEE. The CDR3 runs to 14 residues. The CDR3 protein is CASSPIRGDNEQFF. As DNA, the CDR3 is TGTGCCAGCAGTCCAATCAGAGGGGACAATGAGCAGTTCTTC.

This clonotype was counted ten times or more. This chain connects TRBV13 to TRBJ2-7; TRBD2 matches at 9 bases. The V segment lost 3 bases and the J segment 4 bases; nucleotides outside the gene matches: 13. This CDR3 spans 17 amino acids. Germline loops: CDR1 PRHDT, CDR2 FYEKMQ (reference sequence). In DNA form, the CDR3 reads TGTGCCAGCAGCTTCAGTGGCGGCGGGAGGGCCGGGTACGAGCAGTACGTC. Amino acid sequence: CASSFSGGGRAGYEQYV.

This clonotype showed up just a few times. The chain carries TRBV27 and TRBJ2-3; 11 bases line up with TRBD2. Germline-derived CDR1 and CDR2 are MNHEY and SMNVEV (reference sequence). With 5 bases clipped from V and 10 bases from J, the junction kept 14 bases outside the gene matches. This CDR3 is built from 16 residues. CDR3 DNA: TGTGCCAGCAGTCCCCGACTAGCGGGAAGCGTACAGGCGCAGTATTTT. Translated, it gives CASSPRLAGSVQAQYF.

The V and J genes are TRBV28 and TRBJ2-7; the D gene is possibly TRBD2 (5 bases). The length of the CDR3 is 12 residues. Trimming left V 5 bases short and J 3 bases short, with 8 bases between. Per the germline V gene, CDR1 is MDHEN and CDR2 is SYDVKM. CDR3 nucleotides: TGTGCCAGCAGTCCCGGGAACTACGAGCAGTACGTC. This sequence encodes CASSPGNYEQYV.

CDR3 loop: CSARSPGRGETQYF. The CDR3 region has the DNA TGCAGTGCCAGGTCACCCGGTCGGGGAGAGACCCAGTACTTC. This chain uses TRBV20-1 with TRBJ2-5; D might be TRBD2 (5 bases). The germline CDR1 and CDR2 sequences are DFQATT and SNEGSKA (reference sequence). The CDR3 extends over 14 amino acids. V lost 6 bases, J lost 4 bases, and 18 bases lay in between.

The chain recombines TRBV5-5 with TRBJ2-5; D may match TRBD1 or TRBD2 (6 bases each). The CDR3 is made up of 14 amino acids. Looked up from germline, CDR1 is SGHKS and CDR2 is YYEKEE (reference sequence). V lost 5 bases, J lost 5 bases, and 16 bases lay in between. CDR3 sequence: CASSPLGAGETQYF. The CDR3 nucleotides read TGTGCCAGCAGTCCGTTGGGGGCGGGGGAGACCCAGTACTTC. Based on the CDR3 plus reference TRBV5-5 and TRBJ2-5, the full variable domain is DAGVTQSPTHLIKTRGQQVTLRCSPISGHKSVSWYQQVLGQGPQFIFQYYEKEERGRGNFPDRFSARQFPNYSSELNVNALLLGDSALYLCASSPLGAGETQYFGPGTRLLVL.

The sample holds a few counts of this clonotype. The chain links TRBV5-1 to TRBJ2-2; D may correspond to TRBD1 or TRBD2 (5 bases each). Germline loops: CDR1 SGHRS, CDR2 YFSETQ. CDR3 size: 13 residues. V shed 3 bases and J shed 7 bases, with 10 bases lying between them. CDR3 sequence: CASSSGRVGELFF. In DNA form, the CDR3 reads TGCGCCAGCAGCTCGGGACGGGTCGGGGAGCTGTTTTTT.

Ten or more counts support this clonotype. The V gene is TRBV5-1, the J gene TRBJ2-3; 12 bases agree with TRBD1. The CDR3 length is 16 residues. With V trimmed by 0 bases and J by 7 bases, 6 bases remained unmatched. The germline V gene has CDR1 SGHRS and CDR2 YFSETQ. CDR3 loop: CASSLALGQGANTQYF. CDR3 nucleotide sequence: TGCGCCAGCAGCTTGGCCTTGGGACAGGGGGCGAATACGCAGTATTTT.

For the CDR3, the DNA is TGTGCCAGCAGCTTAGGGGGACAGGGCCTTTACAATGAGCAGTTCTTC. Encoded protein: CASSLGGQGLYNEQFF. The J gene is TRBJ2-1, the V gene TRBV11-1; TRBD1 matches 9 bases. V dropped 1 base and J dropped 4; count of bases not matched to a gene: 5. This CDR3 contains 16 residues. Germline CDR1 is SGHAT and CDR2 is FQDESV (reference sequence).

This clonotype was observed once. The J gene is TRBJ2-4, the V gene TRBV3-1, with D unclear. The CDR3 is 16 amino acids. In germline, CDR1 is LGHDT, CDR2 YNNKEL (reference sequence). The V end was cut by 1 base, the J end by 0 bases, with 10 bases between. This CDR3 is CASSQGGGLAKNIQYF. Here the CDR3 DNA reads TGTGCCAGCAGCCAAGGGGGTGGCCTAGCCAAAAACATTCAGTACTTC.

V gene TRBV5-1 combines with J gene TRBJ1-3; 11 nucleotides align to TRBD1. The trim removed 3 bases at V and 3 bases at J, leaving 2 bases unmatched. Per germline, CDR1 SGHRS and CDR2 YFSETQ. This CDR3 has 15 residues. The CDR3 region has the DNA TGCGCCAGCAGCTGGGACAGGGGGATTGGAAACACCATATATTTT. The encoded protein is CASSWDRGIGNTIYF.

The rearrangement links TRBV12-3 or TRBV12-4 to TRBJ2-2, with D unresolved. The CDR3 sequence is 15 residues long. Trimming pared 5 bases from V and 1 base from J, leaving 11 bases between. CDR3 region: CASSTGAMNTGELFF. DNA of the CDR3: TGTGCCAGCAGTACCGGCGCTATGAACACCGGGGAGCTGTTTTTT.

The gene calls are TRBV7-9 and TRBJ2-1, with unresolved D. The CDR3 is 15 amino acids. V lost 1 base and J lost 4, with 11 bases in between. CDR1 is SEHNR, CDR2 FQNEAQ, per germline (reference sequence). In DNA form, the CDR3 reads TGTGCCAGCAGCTTAGGGCCCCCAGAATACAATGAGCAGTTCTTC. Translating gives CASSLGPPEYNEQFF.

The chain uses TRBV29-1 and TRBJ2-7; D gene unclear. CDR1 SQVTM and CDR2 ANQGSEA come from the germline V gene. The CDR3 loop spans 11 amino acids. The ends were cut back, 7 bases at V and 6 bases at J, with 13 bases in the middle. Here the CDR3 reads CSAWSGGEQYV. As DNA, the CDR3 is TGCAGCGCCTGGAGTGGCGGCGAGCAGTACGTC.

The DNA for the CDR3 is TGTGCCAGCAGTTTATTATTTTCAACTTATACTAACTATGGCTACACCTTC. It specifies CASSLLFSTYTNYGYTF. The rearrangement uses TRBV12-3 or TRBV12-4 and TRBJ1-2; no firm D call. The V and J ends lost 2 bases and 0 bases respectively, with 16 bases between them. The CDR3 is made up of 17 amino acids.

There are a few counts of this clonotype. CDR3 nucleotide sequence: TGCAGTGCTTATAATACAGGGGGCTTTCCGCCCCAGCATTTT. This gives the protein CSAYNTGGFPPQHF. The chain couples TRBV20-1 to TRBJ1-5; 9 bases map to TRBD1. Trimming cost V 5 bases and J 9 bases; bases outside gene matches: 11. Germline assignment: CDR1 DFQATT and CDR2 SNEGSKA (reference sequence). The CDR3 is made up of 14 amino acids.

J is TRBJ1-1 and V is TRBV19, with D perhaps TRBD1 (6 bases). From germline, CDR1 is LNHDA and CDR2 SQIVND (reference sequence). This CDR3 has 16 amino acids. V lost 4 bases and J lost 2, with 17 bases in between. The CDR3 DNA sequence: TGTGCCAGTAGTACCCGAACGCGCAGGGGAAACACTGAAGCTTTCTTT. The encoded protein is CASSTRTRRGNTEAFF.

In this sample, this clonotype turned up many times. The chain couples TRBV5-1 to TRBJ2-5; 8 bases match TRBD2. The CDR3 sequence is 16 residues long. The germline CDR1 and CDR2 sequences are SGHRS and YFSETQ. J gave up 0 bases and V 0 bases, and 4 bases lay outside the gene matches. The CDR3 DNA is TGCGCCAGCAGCTTGGAAATAGCGGGGAACCAAGAGACCCAGTACTTC. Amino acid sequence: CASSLEIAGNQETQYF.

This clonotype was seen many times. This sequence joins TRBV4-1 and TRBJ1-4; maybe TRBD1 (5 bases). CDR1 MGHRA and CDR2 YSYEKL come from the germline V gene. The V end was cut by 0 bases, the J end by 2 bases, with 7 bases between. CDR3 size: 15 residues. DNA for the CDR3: TGCGCCAGCAGCCAAGACAGGGTCACTAATGAAAAACTGTTTTTT. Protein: CASSQDRVTNEKLFF.

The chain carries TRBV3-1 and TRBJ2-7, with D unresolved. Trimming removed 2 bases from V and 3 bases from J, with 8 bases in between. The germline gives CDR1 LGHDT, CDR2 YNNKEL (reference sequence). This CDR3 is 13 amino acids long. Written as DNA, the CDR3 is TGTGCCAGCAGCCAATCTGGGTTCTACGAGCAGTACGTC. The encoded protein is CASSQSGFYEQYV.

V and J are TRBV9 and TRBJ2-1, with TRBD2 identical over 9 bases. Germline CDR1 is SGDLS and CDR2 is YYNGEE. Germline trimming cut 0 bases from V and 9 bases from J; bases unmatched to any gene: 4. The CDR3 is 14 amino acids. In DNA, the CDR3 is TGTGCCAGCAGCGTAGTTAGCGGGAGCACTGAGCAGTTCTTC. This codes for CASSVVSGSTEQFF.